The rows below give T cell receptor beta chains drawn from one sample of a study of OX40 agonist ivuxolimab in advanced cancers. Repertoires were generated with immunoSEQ multiplex PCR, while TCRdb's copy carries only in-frame clones and drops some. Of just over 30,000 clones listed, around nine tenths are singletons. The sequenced sample was CD4+ or CD8+ T cells sorted from blood, obtained in a trial of the OX40 agonist ivuxolimab. The receptors derive from an adult with an advanced solid tumor such as melanoma, head and neck, liver or kidney cancer. The CDR3 runs from the conserved cysteine through the conserved F or W. A D gene is named only where the DNA matches it firmly. A row's size may be missing; if present it is once, few, many or a size class.

cdr3_nt: TGTGCCAGCAGTAAGTGGGACAGGGGGGGAGACGAGCAGTACTTC
cdr3_aa: CASSKWDRGGDEQYF
d_call: TRBD1
clone_size: NA
j_call: TRBJ2-7
v_call: TRBV28

cdr3_nt: TGTGCCAGCAGTCCCCTGGGTGCTCTCGGCACAGATACGCAGTATTTT
cdr3_aa: CASSPLGALGTDTQYF
d_call: NA
clone_size: NA
j_call: TRBJ2-3
v_call: TRBV27

cdr3_nt: TGCAGCGTCAAAGACAGCATCTATGGCTACACCTTC
cdr3_aa: CSVKDSIYGYTF
d_call: NA
clone_size: few
j_call: TRBJ1-2
v_call: TRBV29-1

cdr3_nt: TGTGCCAGCAGCCCCCGACAAATTTATGGCTACACCTTC
cdr3_aa: CASSPRQIYGYTF
d_call: NA
clone_size: NA
j_call: TRBJ1-2
v_call: TRBV7-2

cdr3_nt: TGTGCCGGCCGGGGAGAGACCCAGTACTTC
cdr3_aa: CAGRGETQYF
d_call: NA
clone_size: NA
j_call: TRBJ2-5
v_call: TRBV2

cdr3_nt: TGCGCCAGCAGCTTGTTGGAGGTCGATGAGCAGTTCTTC
cdr3_aa: CASSLLEVDEQFF
d_call: NA
clone_size: NA
j_call: TRBJ2-1
v_call: TRBV5-1

cdr3_nt: TGTGCCAGCAGCCCAGGGGTCCAGAACACCGGGGAGCTGTTTTTT
cdr3_aa: CASSPGVQNTGELFF
d_call: NA
clone_size: once
j_call: TRBJ2-2
v_call: TRBV13

cdr3_nt: TGTGCCAGCTCACCGGCGGACAGTTACTACAATGAGCAGTTCTTC
cdr3_aa: CASSPADSYYNEQFF
d_call: NA
clone_size: NA
j_call: TRBJ2-1
v_call: TRBV18

cdr3_nt: TGTGCCAGCAGCCCGGGGGACACTGAAGCTTTCTTT
cdr3_aa: CASSPGDTEAFF
d_call: NA
clone_size: NA
j_call: TRBJ1-1
v_call: TRBV5-6

cdr3_nt: TGTGCCAGCGAGACAGGCTTGAGTGGCTACACCTTC
cdr3_aa: CASETGLSGYTF
d_call: NA
clone_size: NA
j_call: TRBJ1-2
v_call: TRBV6-1

cdr3_nt: TGTGCCAGTAGTATATACCCTAGCGGGAGCAATGAGCAGTTCTTC
cdr3_aa: CASSIYPSGSNEQFF
d_call: TRBD2
clone_size: once
j_call: TRBJ2-1
v_call: TRBV19

cdr3_nt: TGTGCCAGCAGTTTTCCCGGACTAGCGGGAGGTACAACTAGCACAGATACGCAGTATTTT
cdr3_aa: CASSFPGLAGGTTSTDTQYF
d_call: TRBD2
clone_size: NA
j_call: TRBJ2-3
v_call: TRBV28

cdr3_nt: TGCGCCAGCAGCCAAGATATTAGGGTTTGGGCGGGGACCTACAATGAGCAGTTCTTC
cdr3_aa: CASSQDIRVWAGTYNEQFF
d_call: NA
clone_size: NA
j_call: TRBJ2-1
v_call: TRBV4-1

cdr3_nt: TGTGCCGTTCGTCCCCTGGGGGGGGAGCAGTTCTTC
cdr3_aa: CAVRPLGGEQFF
d_call: TRBD2
clone_size: NA
j_call: TRBJ2-1
v_call: TRBV25-1

cdr3_nt: TGTGCCAGCAGCCAAAACAGGGTGCCGCCTGGAAACACCATATATTTT
cdr3_aa: CASSQNRVPPGNTIYF
d_call: NA
clone_size: NA
j_call: TRBJ1-3
v_call: TRBV14

cdr3_nt: TGTGCCTGGAGTACCCCGACAGGGGGCTCGGAAAAACTGTTTTTT
cdr3_aa: CAWSTPTGGSEKLFF
d_call: TRBD1
clone_size: NA
j_call: TRBJ1-4
v_call: TRBV30

cdr3_nt: TGTGCCAGCAGCGTAGAGCTTAGCCCCTGGGGAGGCACAGATACGCAGTATTTT
cdr3_aa: CASSVELSPWGGTDTQYF
d_call: NA
clone_size: NA
j_call: TRBJ2-3
v_call: TRBV9

cdr3_nt: TGCAGCGTTGAAGGTCGACAGGGGAACACTGAAGCTTTCTTT
cdr3_aa: CSVEGRQGNTEAFF
d_call: TRBD1
clone_size: once
j_call: TRBJ1-1
v_call: TRBV29-1

cdr3_nt: TGTGCCAGCAGTTTAACCGACCGGAACACTGAAGCTTTCTTT
cdr3_aa: CASSLTDRNTEAFF
d_call: NA
clone_size: once
j_call: TRBJ1-1
v_call: TRBV28

cdr3_nt: TGCACCAGCAGCCCCGTGGGAGGAGAAAAACTGTTTTTT
cdr3_aa: CTSSPVGGEKLFF
d_call: NA
clone_size: NA
j_call: TRBJ1-4
v_call: TRBV1

cdr3_nt: TGTGCCAGTCCAGGGGGGAATGAGCAGTTCTTC
cdr3_aa: CASPGGNEQFF
d_call: NA
clone_size: NA
j_call: TRBJ2-1
v_call: TRBV2

cdr3_nt: TGTGCCTGGACCCAGGGTTCGGACGAGCAGTACTTC
cdr3_aa: CAWTQGSDEQYF
d_call: NA
clone_size: once
j_call: TRBJ2-7
v_call: TRBV30

cdr3_nt: TGTGCCAGCAGCCAGGACAGCACAGATACGCAGTATTTT
cdr3_aa: CASSQDSTDTQYF
d_call: NA
clone_size: NA
j_call: TRBJ2-3
v_call: TRBV6-5

cdr3_nt: TGTGCCAGCAGCGTAGGTGTAGGAGTCTACGAGCAGTACTTC
cdr3_aa: CASSVGVGVYEQYF
d_call: NA
clone_size: NA
j_call: TRBJ2-7
v_call: TRBV9

cdr3_nt: TGCGCCAGCAGCCGAAGCTTCCCCCAGGTTTCGAACACTGAAGCTTTCTTT
cdr3_aa: CASSRSFPQVSNTEAFF
d_call: NA
clone_size: once
j_call: TRBJ1-1
v_call: TRBV4-1

cdr3_nt: TGTGCCAGCAGCATCCCCCGACTAGTTCGCGATGAGCAGTTCTTC
cdr3_aa: CASSIPRLVRDEQFF
d_call: NA
clone_size: NA
j_call: TRBJ2-1
v_call: TRBV2

cdr3_nt: TGTGCCAGCAGCCGCTCCCGGGTTTGGGACAGGGGCAACACCATATATTTT
cdr3_aa: CASSRSRVWDRGNTIYF
d_call: TRBD1
clone_size: NA
j_call: TRBJ1-3
v_call: TRBV7-7

cdr3_nt: TGTGCCAGCAGTACCCTTTTGGGTAGCGGGAGGGTAACCAATGAGCAGTTCTTC
cdr3_aa: CASSTLLGSGRVTNEQFF
d_call: TRBD2
clone_size: NA
j_call: TRBJ2-1
v_call: TRBV27

cdr3_nt: TGTGCCAGCAGCTTAGAGCTTAACTACGAGCAGTACTTC
cdr3_aa: CASSLELNYEQYF
d_call: NA
clone_size: NA
j_call: TRBJ2-7
v_call: TRBV11-2

cdr3_nt: TGTGCCAGCAGCTTGGGCCCGTTCTCCTACGAGCAGTACTTC
cdr3_aa: CASSLGPFSYEQYF
d_call: NA
clone_size: NA
j_call: TRBJ2-7
v_call: TRBV7-6

cdr3_nt: TGTGCCAGCAGCCCGGGGGGGTTGGACTATGGCTACACCTTC
cdr3_aa: CASSPGGLDYGYTF
d_call: NA
clone_size: NA
j_call: TRBJ1-2
v_call: TRBV7-8

cdr3_nt: TGTGCCAGCAGCGTAGCTCCTGATGAGCAGTTCTTC
cdr3_aa: CASSVAPDEQFF
d_call: NA
clone_size: NA
j_call: TRBJ2-1
v_call: TRBV9

cdr3_nt: TGTGCCAGCAGCGCTACCGGACAGACCTACAATGAGCAGTTCTTC
cdr3_aa: CASSATGQTYNEQFF
d_call: NA
clone_size: NA
j_call: TRBJ2-1
v_call: TRBV13

cdr3_nt: TGTGCCAGCAGTTTAAGAAGCAATCAGCCCCAGCATTTT
cdr3_aa: CASSLRSNQPQHF
d_call: NA
clone_size: NA
j_call: TRBJ1-5
v_call: TRBV27

cdr3_nt: TGTGCCAGCAGTTTAAGGTACACCCAAGGCACCGGGGAGCTGTTTTTT
cdr3_aa: CASSLRYTQGTGELFF
d_call: NA
clone_size: NA
j_call: TRBJ2-2
v_call: TRBV28

cdr3_nt: TGTGCCAGCAGCGAAGAGGGTGATACGCAGTATTTT
cdr3_aa: CASSEEGDTQYF
d_call: NA
clone_size: NA
j_call: TRBJ2-3
v_call: TRBV9

cdr3_nt: TGTGCCAGCAGTCCAGGTCACAGGGGTTGGAATGAGCAGTTCTTC
cdr3_aa: CASSPGHRGWNEQFF
d_call: TRBD1
clone_size: NA
j_call: TRBJ2-1
v_call: TRBV28

cdr3_nt: TGTGCCAGCAGCTTGAGGACAGGGCCCTACGAGCAGTACTTC
cdr3_aa: CASSLRTGPYEQYF
d_call: TRBD1
clone_size: NA
j_call: TRBJ2-7
v_call: TRBV7-8

cdr3_nt: TGTGCCAGCTCGGTCCGGGACTATTCCTACAATGAGCAGTTCTTC
cdr3_aa: CASSVRDYSYNEQFF
d_call: TRBD2
clone_size: NA
j_call: TRBJ2-1
v_call: TRBV7-2

cdr3_nt: TGTGCCAGCAGTTTAAACCCAGGGTACTATGGCTACACCTTC
cdr3_aa: CASSLNPGYYGYTF
d_call: NA
clone_size: NA
j_call: TRBJ1-2
v_call: TRBV27

cdr3_nt: TGTGCCAGCAGAGGGGGGGAGAACACTGAAGCTTTCTTT
cdr3_aa: CASRGGENTEAFF
d_call: NA
clone_size: NA
j_call: TRBJ1-1
v_call: TRBV27

cdr3_nt: TGCGCCAGCAGCCAAGAGATTACCGACAGACCCTACGAGCAGTACTTC
cdr3_aa: CASSQEITDRPYEQYF
d_call: NA
clone_size: once
j_call: TRBJ2-7
v_call: TRBV4-1

cdr3_nt: TGTGCCATCAAGGGGACTAGCGGGTACACAGATACGCAGTATTTT
cdr3_aa: CAIKGTSGYTDTQYF
d_call: TRBD2
clone_size: NA
j_call: TRBJ2-3
v_call: TRBV10-3

cdr3_nt: TGTGCCAGCAGCCCGGGACAGAAATTCCCCTACGAGCAGTACTTC
cdr3_aa: CASSPGQKFPYEQYF
d_call: TRBD1
clone_size: NA
j_call: TRBJ2-7
v_call: TRBV28

cdr3_nt: TGTGCCAGCAGTTTATTAATTTCAAGTCCTGGCTACACCTTC
cdr3_aa: CASSLLISSPGYTF
d_call: NA
clone_size: once
j_call: TRBJ1-2
v_call: TRBV28

cdr3_nt: TGCAGCGTTGCGGAGGGCAAAAACATTCAGTACTTC
cdr3_aa: CSVAEGKNIQYF
d_call: NA
clone_size: NA
j_call: TRBJ2-4
v_call: TRBV29-1

cdr3_nt: TGTGCCAGCAGTTCCAGAAGGACAGGGGTGGGCGGCTACACCTTC
cdr3_aa: CASSSRRTGVGGYTF
d_call: TRBD1
clone_size: NA
j_call: TRBJ1-2
v_call: TRBV28

cdr3_nt: TGTGCCAGCAGCGTAGACGGGGCTCGGGGTCAGCCCCAGCATTTT
cdr3_aa: CASSVDGARGQPQHF
d_call: NA
clone_size: NA
j_call: TRBJ1-5
v_call: TRBV9

cdr3_nt: TGCGCCAGCAGCTCCGGGGACAGGAACACCGGGGAGCTGTTTTTT
cdr3_aa: CASSSGDRNTGELFF
d_call: TRBD1
clone_size: NA
j_call: TRBJ2-2
v_call: TRBV5-1

cdr3_nt: TGTGCCTGGACGTTCGGGGGGGACACTGAAGCTTTCTTT
cdr3_aa: CAWTFGGDTEAFF
d_call: NA
clone_size: few
j_call: TRBJ1-1
v_call: TRBV30

cdr3_nt: TGTGCCAGCAGCTTAGGTCTAGCCTCCTACGAGCAGTACTTC
cdr3_aa: CASSLGLASYEQYF
d_call: NA
clone_size: once
j_call: TRBJ2-7
v_call: TRBV7-2

cdr3_nt: TGTGCCAGCAGTGAGACTAGCGGGAGTTACAATGAGCAGTTCTTC
cdr3_aa: CASSETSGSYNEQFF
d_call: TRBD2
clone_size: NA
j_call: TRBJ2-1
v_call: TRBV6-4

cdr3_nt: TGTGCCAGCAGTCCGGGGACAGTTGATAGCAATCAGCCCCAGCATTTT
cdr3_aa: CASSPGTVDSNQPQHF
d_call: TRBD1
clone_size: NA
j_call: TRBJ1-5
v_call: TRBV28

cdr3_nt: TGTGCCAGCAGTCCCTGGGGATTCGCCAATGAGCAGTTCTTC
cdr3_aa: CASSPWGFANEQFF
d_call: NA
clone_size: NA
j_call: TRBJ2-1
v_call: TRBV25-1

cdr3_nt: TGTGCCAGCAGTGGAGAGGTTTGGCTTTGGGGCTACACCTTC
cdr3_aa: CASSGEVWLWGYTF
d_call: NA
clone_size: NA
j_call: TRBJ1-2
v_call: TRBV6-1

cdr3_nt: TGTGCCAGTAGTCCCCTGGCGGGAGGGCTGGCCTACGAGCAGTACTTC
cdr3_aa: CASSPLAGGLAYEQYF
d_call: TRBD2
clone_size: NA
j_call: TRBJ2-7
v_call: TRBV19

cdr3_nt: TGTGCCAGTAGTCCGACGAGGGACTTCTTTGGAGGCTACACCTTC
cdr3_aa: CASSPTRDFFGGYTF
d_call: NA
clone_size: few
j_call: TRBJ1-2
v_call: TRBV19

cdr3_nt: TGCGCCAGCAGTCAGGGACTAGCGGGAACCGGGGAGCTGTTTTTT
cdr3_aa: CASSQGLAGTGELFF
d_call: TRBD2
clone_size: once
j_call: TRBJ2-2
v_call: TRBV10-1

cdr3_nt: TGTGCCAGCAGCCCGGGGGGGGAGCTGTTTTTT
cdr3_aa: CASSPGGELFF
d_call: NA
clone_size: NA
j_call: TRBJ2-2
v_call: TRBV27